This T cell receptor beta chain was captured in a study of T-cell reconstitution after alpha-beta-depleted transplantation in children. The study's findings and limits: Reports say that about two months after transplant, the alpha-beta T cells came out of several hundred graft clones that had expanded.

This clonotype was detected a few times. Its specificity is not known. This sample's TCRbeta library carried unique molecular identifier barcodes. TCRdb independently ran MiXCR on the PCR reads; one entry per CDR3 protein. The sample includes around 500,000 distinct CDR3 sequences, around 23% of them seen just once. V dropped 1 base and J dropped 3 bases, with 19 bases sitting between them. The germline gives CDR1 SGHTA, CDR2 FQGTGA. The CDR3 consists of 18 residues. The chain links TRBV7-3 to TRBJ2-1, with TRBD1 as a possible D gene (5 bases). Sequenced here: PBMCs, mostly from graft donor cells, sampled 360 days after TCRalphabeta/CD19-depleted stem cell transplant. The TCR sequence derives from a boy younger than two who had a stem cell transplant for acute myeloid leukemia, so the T cells may come from the graft donor. The CDR3 reads CASSLKVRGAPLYNEQFF. DNA of the CDR3: TGTGCCAGCAGCTTAAAAGTTAGGGGCGCACCCCTCTACAATGAGCAGTTCTTC.